A single sample gave rise to the 13 T cell receptor beta chains below, sequenced in a study of a mutant IDH1 vaccine in newly diagnosed glioma. These TCRs are of unknown antigen specificity. Time point given: week 5, during vaccination. In the vaccine, a single dose held 300 ug of the mutant IDH1 20-mer peptide, along with topical imiquimod. Sequenced by immunoSEQ multiplex PCR; TCRdb stores in-frame clones only, minus some. The data show tens of thousands of clones, roughly 90% seen once. This specimen was PBMCs, taken from a glioma patient whose treatment included an IDH1 peptide vaccine. The receptors stem from a man between 18 and 29 years old with glioma.

This clone was counted a single time. The rearrangement links TRBV6-5 to TRBJ2-7; tentative D call: TRBD2 (7 bases). Germline CDR1 and CDR2: MNHEY and SVGAGI. Trimming took off 0 bases at V and 2 bases at J, with 11 bases between the two ends. The CDR3 runs 15 residues. CDR3 in DNA: TGTGCCAGCAGTTACTCTACAGGGACTACCTACGAGCAGTACTTC. Its translation: CASSYSTGTTYEQYF.

The J gene is TRBJ1-3, the V gene TRBV30; D call uncertain. The CDR3 has 12 amino acids. Trimming shortened V by 1 base and J by 6 bases, and 7 bases separated the two germline ends. Per the germline V gene, CDR1 is GTSNPN and CDR2 is SVGIG (reference sequence). CDR3: CAWSAVLNTIYF. The DNA of the CDR3 is TGTGCCTGGAGTGCGGTCCTAAACACCATATATTTT. Together with reference TRBV30 and TRBJ1-3, the CDR3 gives the full variable domain: SQTIHQWPATLVQPVGSPLSLECTVEGTSNPNLYWYRQAAGRGLQLLFYSVGIGQISSEVPQNLSASRPQDRQFILSSKKLLLSDSGFYLCAWSAVLNTIYFGEGSWLTVV.

This clone is a singleton in its sample. V gene TRBV7-2 combines with J gene TRBJ1-1; tentatively, D is TRBD1 (6 bases). CDR3 length: 15 residues. V was cut by 5 bases and J by 1 base, with 14 bases left in between. Germline V gives CDR1 SGHTA, CDR2 FQGNSA. CDR3 sequence: CASSPTGHPNTEAFF. CDR3 coding DNA: TGTGCCAGCAGCCCGACGGGACACCCGAACACTGAAGCTTTCTTT.

The sample holds a few counts of this clone. The V gene is TRBV28, the J gene TRBJ2-2, with 9 bases that match TRBD1. The junction had 3 bases not matched to a gene; V was cut back by 8 bases and J by 5 bases. CDR3 length: 13 amino acids. The V gene's germline CDR1 is MDHEN and CDR2 SYDVKM. This CDR3 reads CASGTGFTGELFF. CDR3 coding DNA: TGTGCCAGCGGGACAGGGTTTACCGGGGAGCTGTTTTTT.

The chain links TRBV4-1 to TRBJ1-3; D is unresolved. Germline CDR1 MGHRA, CDR2 YSYEKL. V lost 3 bases and J lost 2, with 5 bases in between. This CDR3 has 13 residues. CDR3: CASSQDPGNTIYF. The CDR3 DNA reads TGCGCCAGCAGCCAGGACCCTGGAAACACCATATATTTT.

The chain employs TRBV7-2 and TRBJ2-2; D uncertain. This CDR3 has 15 amino acids. Germline CDR1 and CDR2: SGHTA and FQGNSA. V gave up 4 bases and J gave up 7 bases, with 16 bases separating them. The CDR3 is CASSYFQARGGELFF. CDR3 coding DNA: TGTGCCAGCAGCTACTTCCAGGCAAGAGGCGGGGAGCTGTTTTTT.

The genes are TRBV6-5 and TRBJ1-1; no clear D gene. Per the germline V gene, CDR1 is MNHEY and CDR2 is SVGAGI. The length of the CDR3 is 14 residues. V was pared by 6 bases and J by 1 base, with 12 bases between. CDR3 loop: CASRSPRENTEAFF. As DNA, the CDR3 is TGTGCCAGCAGATCCCCAAGGGAGAACACTGAAGCTTTCTTT.

The J gene is TRBJ1-1, the V gene TRBV5-4; possible D gene TRBD1, 5 bases. This CDR3 has 14 residues. Trimming took off 1 base at V and 3 bases at J, with 10 bases between the two ends. Germline-derived CDR1 and CDR2 are SGHNT and YYREEE (reference sequence). The CDR3 sequence: CASSLNWGDTEAFF. CDR3 coding DNA: TGTGCCAGCAGCTTGAACTGGGGGGACACTGAAGCTTTCTTT.

The chain combines TRBV7-2 with TRBJ1-5, with D unresolved. Per the germline V gene, CDR1 is SGHTA and CDR2 is FQGNSA. This CDR3 comprises 14 residues. Between the trimmed V and J ends, which lost 2 bases and 0 bases, there was a span of 5 bases. CDR3 sequence (DNA): TGTGCCAGCAGCTTATGGAATAGCAATCAGCCCCAGCATTTT. It yields the protein CASSLWNSNQPQHF.

The chain recombines TRBV2 with TRBJ1-5; unclear D gene. This CDR3 comprises 14 residues. Germline V gene lookup returns CDR1 SNHLY and CDR2 FYNNEI. V dropped 3 bases and J dropped 5 bases, with 11 bases sitting between them. CDR3 amino acids: CASSESAEYQPQHF. The CDR3 region has the DNA TGTGCCAGCAGTGAGTCGGCCGAATATCAGCCCCAGCATTTT.

The CDR3 coding sequence is TGTGCCAGTAGTATAGGTCTAGCCTACGAGCAGTACTTC. Translated, it gives CASSIGLAYEQYF. V usage is TRBV19 and J usage is TRBJ2-7; D gene uncertain. Germline lookup yields CDR1 LNHDA and CDR2 SQIVND (reference sequence). CDR3 length: 13 amino acids. The V end lost 1 base, the J end lost 2 bases, and 6 bases lay between the germline ends.

The V gene is TRBV29-1, the J gene TRBJ1-4; D not resolved. Germline assignment: CDR1 SQVTM and CDR2 ANQGSEA. The CDR3 totals 11 residues. The ends were cut back, 8 bases at V and 0 bases at J, with 4 bases in the middle. This CDR3 is CSWATNEKLFF. CDR3 sequence (DNA): TGCAGCTGGGCAACTAATGAAAAACTGTTTTTT.

The chain joins TRBV6-5 to TRBJ1-1, with TRBD1 as a possible D gene (6 bases). V lost 4 bases and J 3 bases, leaving 12 bases between the germline ends. CDR1 and CDR2 (germline): MNHEY, SVGAGI. This CDR3 is 14 amino acids long. CDR3 nucleotides: TGTGCCAGCAGTTTCGGGGAGGGGGACACTGAAGCTTTCTTT. The encoded protein is CASSFGEGDTEAFF.